This T cell receptor (beta chain) was documented in a study of CD8 T cells in Susac syndrome. Random hexamers primed reverse transcription of about 0.45 to 1 ug RNA. TCRdb re-derived calls from the immunoSEQ multiplex PCR reads in MiXCR, one entry per CDR3 protein. The sample lists approximately 230,000 distinct CDR3 sequences, just over 90% occurring once. CDR3 length: 16 amino acids. V was trimmed by 4 bases and J by 5 bases, leaving 21 bases between them. The germline V gene encodes CDR1 SGHRS and CDR2 YFSETQ. The chain employs TRBV5-1 and TRBJ2-5, with D tentatively TRBD1 or TRBD2 (5 bases each). The sample was CD4+ T cells from PBMCs. This clonotype was sampled from a human donor with multiple sclerosis. The CDR3 sequence: CASSLGITWGLETQYF. DNA of the CDR3: TGCGCCAGCAGCCTGGGGATTACCTGGGGGTTGGAGACCCAGTACTTC. Variable domain in full (rest from reference TRBV5-1 and TRBJ2-5): KAGVTQTPRYLIKTRGQQVTLSCSPISGHRSVSWYQQTPGQGLQFLFEYFSETQRNKGNFPGRFSGRQFSNSRSEMNVSTLELGDSALYLCASSLGITWGLETQYFGPGTRLLVL.